The TCR beta chain under discussion was sequenced for a study of cytomegalovirus exposure and HLA in healthy donors. In the study overall: Earlier work reported 117 million unique TCR beta sequences from 180 million or so T cells.

Study-level findings and limits: One cluster of highly shared sequence variants probably arose as a sequencing artifact. Accurate predictions that matched the HLA-A and HLA-B alleles of most subjects were reportedly made from TCR beta sequences.

The V and J ends lost 10 bases and 1 base respectively, with 12 bases between them. The CDR3 spans 13 residues. CDR1 MNHEY and CDR2 SVGAGI come from the germline V gene. With regard to this clone: Its antigen is currently unknown.

The PCR had 60 Vbeta and 13 Jbeta primers. TCRdb keeps only in-frame clones here, not all; method: immunoSEQ multiplex PCR. This table has about 140,000 clones, nearly 80% appearing once. J is TRBJ2-3 and V is TRBV6-5; the D gene is possibly TRBD2 (6 bases). The sample was PBMCs. This clonotype originated in a man aged 25 to 40 in good health and CMV-seronegative. The CDR3 reads CATLGEGTDTQYF. The CDR3 DNA follows: TGTGCCACGCTGGGGGAGGGCACAGATACGCAGTATTTT.